The present T cell receptor (beta chain) was sequenced within a study of blood T cells in healthy people across ages. This clonotype was counted only a few times. The authors ran a second PCR of about 7 to 12 cycles using a sample-barcoded 5' primer and a J-beta primer mix. TCRdb itself ran the 5' RACE reads through MiXCR, one entry per CDR3 protein. There are about 940,000 distinct CDR3 sequences in the sample; around 46% occur only once, and roughly 13% lies in the top ten. The sample was blood. The clonotype originates from a young man in good health.

The CDR3 bases are TGTGCCAGCAGCTGGGGTAGCCCCCCCTATGGCTACACCTTC. It is translated as CASSWGSPPYGYTF. The V and J genes are TRBV12-3 or TRBV12-4 and TRBJ1-2; D is uncertain. This CDR3 has 14 residues. V dropped 6 bases and J dropped 4 bases, with 15 bases sitting between them.